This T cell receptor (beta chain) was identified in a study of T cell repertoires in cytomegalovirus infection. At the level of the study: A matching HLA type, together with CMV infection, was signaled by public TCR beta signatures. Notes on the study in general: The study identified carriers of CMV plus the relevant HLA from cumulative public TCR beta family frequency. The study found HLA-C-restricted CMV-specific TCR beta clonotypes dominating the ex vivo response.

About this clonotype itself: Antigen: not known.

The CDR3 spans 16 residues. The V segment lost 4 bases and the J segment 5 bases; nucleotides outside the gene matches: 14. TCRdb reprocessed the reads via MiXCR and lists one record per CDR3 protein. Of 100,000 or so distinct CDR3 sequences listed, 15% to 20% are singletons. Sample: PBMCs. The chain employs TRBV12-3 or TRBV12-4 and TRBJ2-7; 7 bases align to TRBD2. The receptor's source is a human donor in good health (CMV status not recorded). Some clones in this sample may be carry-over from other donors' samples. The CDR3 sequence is CASSSNSLRGTDEQYF. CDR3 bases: TGTGCCAGCAGTTCAAATAGTTTGCGGGGGACCGACGAGCAGTACTTC.